These 23 T cell receptor beta chains were all obtained from the same sample, sequenced in a study of shared clonotypes between healthy human individuals (dated by TCRdb to 2020 to 2021). Receptor amplification or capture employed the immunoSEQ multiplex PCR assay. TCRdb retrieved this table from immuneACCESS and kept in-frame rearrangements only. Not all clones are present; in checked studies, unresolved V genes account for under half, and no reason is known for the remainder. Within this sample are about 1 million clones, with 65% to 80% of them counted one time only. Of the sample, approximately 1.3% is held by the ten largest clones. The sequencing input was memory CD4+ T cells sorted from blood. The cell subset or site label for this specimen denotes: CD45RA-negative fraction. These receptors were taken from a man between 18 and 29 years old in good health.

The genes are TRBV15 and TRBJ1-5; possibly TRBD1 for D (6 bases). The CDR3 extends over 14 amino acids. V was shortened by 6 bases and J by 5 bases, with 14 bases between the two germline ends. Germline values: CDR1 LNHNV, CDR2 YYDKDF (reference sequence). CDR3 sequence: CATRPGDLYQPQHF. The CDR3 DNA reads as TGTGCCACCAGGCCAGGGGATTTATATCAGCCCCAGCATTTT.

This clone occurred a few times. Within the sample, other DNA sequences also encode this same CDR3. This rearrangement joins TRBV5-4 to TRBJ2-3; maybe TRBD1 (5 bases). The CDR3 length is 14 residues. V was clipped by 4 bases and J by 6 bases, with 15 bases between them. In germline, CDR1 is SGHNT, CDR2 YYREEE (reference sequence). The CDR3: CASSQQGESDTQYF. The CDR3 bases are TGTGCCAGCAGCCAACAAGGGGAAAGCGATACGCAGTATTTT.

The genes are TRBV5-4 and TRBJ1-2; D remains ambiguous. V was shortened by 4 bases and J by 0 bases, with 13 bases between the two germline ends. This CDR3 has 15 residues. Germline loops: CDR1 SGHNT, CDR2 YYREEE (reference sequence). The DNA of the CDR3 is TGTGCCAGCAGCCAAGAGGTAACGGCTAACTATGGCTACACCTTC. The encoded protein is CASSQEVTANYGYTF.

V is TRBV5-1 and J is TRBJ2-5; TRBD2 might be the D (6 bases). V was pared by 4 bases and J by 5 bases, with 9 bases between. The germline V gene has CDR1 SGHRS and CDR2 YFSETQ. The length of the CDR3 is 12 residues. The CDR3 sequence: CASSGDSETQYF. The DNA of the CDR3 is TGCGCCAGCAGCGGGGACTCGGAGACCCAGTACTTC. Supplemented by reference TRBV5-1 and TRBJ2-5, the full variable domain reads KAGVTQTPRYLIKTRGQQVTLSCSPISGHRSVSWYQQTPGQGLQFLFEYFSETQRNKGNFPGRFSGRQFSNSRSEMNVSTLELGDSALYLCASSGDSETQYFGPGTRLLVL.

V usage is TRBV5-1 and J usage is TRBJ1-2; 8 nucleotides agree with TRBD1. Losses at the gene ends were 0 bases for V and 4 bases for J; bases not matched to a gene: 8. CDR1 is SGHRS and CDR2 is YFSETQ in the germline V gene. The CDR3 covers 16 residues. The CDR3 region has the DNA TGCGCCAGCAGCTTGGAAACAGGACAGGGCCTCTATGGCTACACCTTC. Amino acids: CASSLETGQGLYGYTF. The full variable domain, with the rest looked up from reference TRBV5-1 and TRBJ1-2, is KAGVTQTPRYLIKTRGQQVTLSCSPISGHRSVSWYQQTPGQGLQFLFEYFSETQRNKGNFPGRFSGRQFSNSRSEMNVSTLELGDSALYLCASSLETGQGLYGYTFGSGTRLTVV.

This chain uses TRBV6-4 with TRBJ2-1; a weak D match, TRBD2 (6 bases). Germline V lookup: CDR1 MRHNA, CDR2 SNTAGT. This CDR3 is built from 17 residues. V lost 4 bases to trimming and J lost 4 bases, with 20 bases between them. CDR3 amino acids: CASSVGEVRRAYNEQFF. CDR3 bases: TGTGCCAGCAGTGTGGGGGAGGTGCGGAGGGCATACAATGAGCAGTTCTTC.

The chain couples TRBV27 to TRBJ1-6; D might be TRBD1 (5 bases). V dropped 9 bases and J dropped 7 bases, with 22 bases sitting between them. CDR1 is MNHEY and CDR2 is SMNVEV in the germline V gene (reference sequence). The CDR3 is made up of 16 amino acids. The CDR3 spells CASSRQSGQANSPLHF. In DNA, the CDR3 is TGTGCCAGTTCTCGACAGAGCGGTCAGGCAAATTCACCCCTCCACTTT.

This chain joins TRBV6-5 and TRBJ2-7; no reliable D call. CDR1 MNHEY and CDR2 SVGAGI come from the germline V gene. CDR3 length: 15 amino acids. V was shortened by 5 bases and J by 1 base, with 15 bases between the two germline ends. The CDR3 protein is CASSRPSGDSYEQYF. The CDR3 DNA reads TGTGCCAGCAGTCGTCCCAGTGGAGATTCCTACGAGCAGTACTTC.

V gene TRBV15 combines with J gene TRBJ1-6; no clear D gene. Per germline, CDR1 LNHNV and CDR2 YYDKDF (reference sequence). The CDR3 has 15 residues. V was trimmed by 3 bases and J by 7 bases, leaving 13 bases between them. The CDR3 bases are TGTGCCACCAGCAGGGAACAGAAGGGAAATTCACCCCTCCACTTT. Translated, it gives CATSREQKGNSPLHF.

The chain joins TRBV10-3 to TRBJ1-1; D gene uncertain. V was pared by 3 bases and J by 0 bases, with 8 bases between. The CDR3 sequence is 14 residues long. Looked up from germline, CDR1 is ENHRY and CDR2 is SYGVKD. CDR3: CAISEGFMNTEAFF. CDR3 coding DNA: TGTGCCATCAGTGAAGGGTTTATGAACACTGAAGCTTTCTTT.

This chain joins TRBV2 and TRBJ1-5; no reliable D call. Germline V gives CDR1 SNHLY, CDR2 FYNNEI. CDR3 length equals 14 residues. Trimming removed 6 bases at V and 2 bases at J, with 11 bases between. The CDR3 DNA reads TGTGCCAGCAGGGAGGACCAGGGCAATCAGCCCCAGCATTTT. Its translation is CASREDQGNQPQHF.

This clone was observed a single time. This rearrangement joins TRBV4-3 to TRBJ2-5, with D maybe TRBD1 (6 bases). V was shortened by 0 bases and J by 11 bases, with 25 bases between the two germline ends. The CDR3 runs 17 residues. CDR1 and CDR2 (germline): LGHNA, YSLEER. CDR3: CASSQDRGGTRGQEQYF. As DNA, the CDR3 is TGCGCCAGCAGCCAAGATAGAGGGGGAACCCGAGGGCAGGAGCAGTACTTC.

The rearrangement joins TRBV27 to TRBJ2-5, with 11 bases matching TRBD2. V lost 3 bases and J lost 4; bases outside the gene matches: 4. CDR1 and CDR2 (germline): MNHEY, SMNVEV (reference sequence). The CDR3 contains 15 residues. The CDR3 sequence is CASSFIAGGGETQYF. CDR3 DNA: TGTGCCAGCAGTTTTATAGCGGGGGGGGGAGAGACCCAGTACTTC.

This clone was counted a few times. The chain is built from TRBV7-2 and TRBJ1-1; D gene uncertain. Per the germline V gene, CDR1 is SGHTA and CDR2 is FQGNSA. Trimming took 2 bases from V and 7 from J, leaving 5 bases between them. The CDR3 length is 11 residues. CDR3 coding DNA: TGTGCCAGCAGCTTAAAGCATGAAGCTTTCTTT. Translated, it gives CASSLKHEAFF.

The chain is built from TRBV29-1 and TRBJ1-2, with a tentative D call TRBD1 (5 bases). Germline V CDR1 and CDR2: SQVTM, ANQGSEA. Trimming cost V 3 bases and J 0 bases, with 14 bases left between them. This CDR3 has 15 residues. The CDR3 spells CSVDVWGIANYGYTF. The CDR3 nucleotides read TGCAGCGTTGACGTTTGGGGGATAGCTAACTATGGCTACACCTTC. Supplemented by reference TRBV29-1 and TRBJ1-2, the full variable domain reads SAVISQKPSRDICQRGTSLTIQCQVDSQVTMMFWYRQQPGQSLTLIATANQGSEATYESGFVIDKFPISRPNLTFSTLTVSNMSPEDSSIYLCSVDVWGIANYGYTFGSGTRLTVV.

This clone has only a few counts. The chain couples TRBV2 to TRBJ1-1; no clear D. In germline, CDR1 is SNHLY, CDR2 FYNNEI. The CDR3 runs 14 residues. Trimming took 1 base from V and 2 from J, leaving 8 bases between them. The CDR3 DNA reads TGTGCCAGCAGTGAAGTAGGTATTAACACTGAAGCTTTCTTT. Amino acid sequence: CASSEVGINTEAFF.

This clone was detected only a few times. V gene TRBV2 combines with J gene TRBJ2-5, with D unclear. The CDR3 loop spans 11 amino acids. Between the trimmed V and J ends, which lost 8 bases and 7 bases, there was a span of 11 bases. Per the germline V gene, CDR1 is SNHLY and CDR2 is FYNNEI. DNA of the CDR3: TGTGCCAGCGCTCTAGGAGCGACCCAGTACTTC. Its protein product is CASALGATQYF.

This clone was seen more than once but under ten times. The rearrangement joins TRBV2 to TRBJ1-1; D uncertain. V was shortened by 5 bases and J by 1 base, with 14 bases between the two germline ends. This CDR3 region has 15 residues. Germline CDR1 reads SNHLY; CDR2 reads FYNNEI. The CDR3: CASSPGQRSNTEAFF. The DNA of the CDR3 is TGTGCCAGCAGTCCGGGCCAGCGATCGAACACTGAAGCTTTCTTT.

J is TRBJ2-1 and V is TRBV7-9, with 8 bases identical to TRBD2. This CDR3 has 16 residues. The V gene's germline CDR1 is SEHNR and CDR2 FQNEAQ (reference sequence). The junction had 8 bases not matched to a gene; V was cut back by 4 bases and J by 3 bases. The CDR3 DNA is TGTGCCAGCAGCTCCCTTGTGGGGACTAGCTACAATGAGCAGTTCTTC. This translates into CASSSLVGTSYNEQFF.

This sequence joins TRBV19 and TRBJ2-1, with 8 nucleotides matching TRBD2. The CDR3 runs to 15 residues. Germline V lookup: CDR1 LNHDA, CDR2 SQIVND (reference sequence). The ends lost 4 bases at V and 0 bases at J; junction bases unmatched: 2. The CDR3 DNA reads as TGTGCCAGTAGTACGACTAGCGTCTCCTACAATGAGCAGTTCTTC. Protein product: CASSTTSVSYNEQFF.

This clone appeared a few times. The genes are TRBV6-5 and TRBJ2-7; 7 bases map to TRBD1. The germline V gene encodes CDR1 MNHEY and CDR2 SVGAGI. Trimming took 6 bases from V and 9 from J; bases not matched to a gene: 11. The CDR3 is 13 residues long. The CDR3 nucleotides are TGTGCCAGCAGCCCCCCAGGGGGAGCTTGGCAGTACTTC. Protein: CASSPPGGAWQYF.

This rearrangement joins TRBV5-4 to TRBJ2-3; no clear D gene. V was clipped by 4 bases and J by 6 bases, with 12 bases between them. CDR1 is SGHNT and CDR2 is YYREEE in the germline V gene (reference sequence). This CDR3 has 13 residues. The CDR3 DNA is TGTGCCAGCAGCCGACCGCCCAGGGATACGCAGTATTTT. Its protein product is CASSRPPRDTQYF.

V gene TRBV29-1 combines with J gene TRBJ1-1; D possibly corresponds to TRBD1 (5 bases). The germline gives CDR1 SQVTM, CDR2 ANQGSEA. Deletions cut 4 bases from V and 11 bases from J, with 17 bases between. The CDR3 covers 12 residues. The DNA of the CDR3 is TGCAGCGTTGGGTCAGGGAGGCGCGACGCTTTCTTT. This sequence encodes CSVGSGRRDAFF.